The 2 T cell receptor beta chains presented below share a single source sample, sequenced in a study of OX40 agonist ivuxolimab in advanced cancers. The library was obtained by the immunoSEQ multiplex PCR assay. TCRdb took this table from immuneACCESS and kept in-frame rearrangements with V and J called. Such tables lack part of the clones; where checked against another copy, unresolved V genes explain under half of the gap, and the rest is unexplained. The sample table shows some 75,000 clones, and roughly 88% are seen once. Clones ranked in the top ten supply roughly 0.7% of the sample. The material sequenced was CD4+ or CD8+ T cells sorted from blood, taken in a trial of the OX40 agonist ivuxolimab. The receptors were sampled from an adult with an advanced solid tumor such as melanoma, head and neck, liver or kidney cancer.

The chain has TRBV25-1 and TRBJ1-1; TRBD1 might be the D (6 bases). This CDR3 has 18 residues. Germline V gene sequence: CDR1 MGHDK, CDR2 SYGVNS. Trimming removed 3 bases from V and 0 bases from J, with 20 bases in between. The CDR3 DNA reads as TGTGCCAGCAGTGATTCGCCCTCCCCACAGGGAATGAACACTGAAGCTTTCTTT. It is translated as CASSDSPSPQGMNTEAFF.

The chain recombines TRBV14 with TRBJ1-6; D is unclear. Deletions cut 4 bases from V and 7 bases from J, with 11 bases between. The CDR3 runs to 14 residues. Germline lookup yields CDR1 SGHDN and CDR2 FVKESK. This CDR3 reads CASSPYPMNSPLHF. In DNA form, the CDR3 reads TGTGCCAGCAGCCCGTACCCCATGAATTCACCCCTCCACTTT.